This TCR beta chain was recovered during a study of cytomegalovirus exposure and HLA in healthy donors. Study-level results: There was a cluster of highly shared sequence variants that was likely a sequencing artifact.

PCR primers comprised 60 Vbeta and 13 Jbeta primers. Method: immunoSEQ multiplex PCR; TCRdb's copy keeps in-frame clones and lacks some. The data hold approximately 180,000 clones, with roughly 86% observed a single time. Between the trimmed V and J ends, which lost 6 bases and 2 bases, there was a span of 14 bases. Looked up from germline, CDR1 is SGHDT and CDR2 is YYEEEE. The CDR3 loop spans 14 amino acids. In the case of this clone: No antigen is known for it.

The sample taken for sequencing was PBMCs. This TCR was sampled from a girl aged 5-17 years in good health and CMV-seropositive. The J gene is TRBJ1-2, the V gene TRBV5-6, with D maybe TRBD1 (5 bases). CDR3 loop: CASTPLGGNYGYTF. In nucleotides, the CDR3 is TGTGCCAGCACGCCACTCGGGGGAAACTATGGCTACACCTTC.